This TCR beta chain was found in a study of blood T cell repertoires in COVID-19. Study processing details: How many nucleated cells were present was estimated from reference gene primer amplification. The data were produced by immunoSEQ multiplex PCR, yet TCRdb's version contains in-frame clones alone and is incomplete. The V and J calls and clone size come from that table; D and trimming were worked out from the DNA. The sample lists about 64,000 clones; 85% to 90% were seen once. CDR1 SGHAT and CDR2 FQNNGV come from the germline V gene. Trimming shortened V by 3 bases and J by 4 bases, and 9 bases separated the two germline ends. The CDR3 consists of 13 residues.

The chain carries TRBV11-2 and TRBJ2-5; the D gene is possibly TRBD1 (5 bases). Sequencing used peripheral blood. The source is a middle-aged man with active COVID-19. The CDR3 nucleotides are TGTGCCAGCAGCTTTGGGGCCGCAGAGACCCAGTACTTC. Its translation: CASSFGAAETQYF.